The rows below give T cell receptor beta chains drawn from one sample of a study of shared clonotypes between healthy human individuals. Only in-frame clones appear in the TCRdb table, and some are missing; sequencing was by immunoSEQ multiplex PCR. The sample consists of over a million clones, roughly 97% of them appearing once. Sequenced: naive CD4+ T cells sorted from blood. The receptors here all came from a man between 25 and 39 years old in good health. Both conserved end residues are part of each CDR3. The D gene is left open where the match is weak. Some rows have no size entry. The others give once, few or many, or a class for an expanded clone.

v_gene: TRBV5-4; len: 16; d_gene: NA; j_gene: TRBJ2-3; abundance: NA; CDR3aa: CASSSNLAESTDTQYF; CDR3nt: TGTGCCAGCAGCTCAAATCTCGCGGAAAGCACAGATACGCAGTATTTT
v_gene: TRBV7-8; len: 14; d_gene: NA; j_gene: TRBJ1-4; abundance: NA; CDR3aa: CASSSVGWEEKLFF; CDR3nt: TGTGCCAGCAGCTCTGTTGGGTGGGAGGAAAAACTGTTTTTT
v_gene: TRBV18; len: 16; d_gene: TRBD1; j_gene: TRBJ1-3; abundance: NA; CDR3aa: CASSPLPGQERNTIYF; CDR3nt: TGTGCCAGCTCACCTCTCCCGGGACAGGAGAGAAACACCATATATTTT
v_gene: TRBV5-5; len: 15; d_gene: NA; j_gene: TRBJ2-2; abundance: once; CDR3aa: CASSLGVLNTGELFF; CDR3nt: TGTGCCAGCAGCTTGGGGGTCTTGAACACCGGGGAGCTGTTTTTT
v_gene: TRBV4-1; len: 17; d_gene: NA; j_gene: TRBJ2-2; abundance: NA; CDR3aa: CASSQALLRESTGELFF; CDR3nt: TGCGCCAGCAGCCAGGCTCTTTTGCGCGAGTCCACCGGGGAGCTGTTTTTT
v_gene: TRBV7-8; len: 15; d_gene: TRBD2; j_gene: TRBJ2-1; abundance: NA; CDR3aa: CASSPTSGTDNEQFF; CDR3nt: TGTGCCAGCAGCCCGACTAGCGGAACAGACAATGAGCAGTTCTTC
v_gene: TRBV7-9; len: 13; d_gene: TRBD1; j_gene: TRBJ1-2; abundance: NA; CDR3aa: CASTRDSIYGYTF; CDR3nt: TGTGCCAGCACCAGGGACAGTATCTATGGCTACACCTTC
v_gene: TRBV5-8; len: 15; d_gene: NA; j_gene: TRBJ1-5; abundance: NA; CDR3aa: CASSLRRNSNQPQHF; CDR3nt: TGTGCCAGCAGCTTGCGCAGGAATAGCAATCAGCCCCAGCATTTT
v_gene: TRBV7-3; len: 15; d_gene: NA; j_gene: TRBJ2-1; abundance: NA; CDR3aa: CASSPDSSSYNEQFF; CDR3nt: TGTGCCAGCAGCCCGGACTCAAGCTCCTACAATGAGCAGTTCTTC
v_gene: TRBV6-5; len: 15; d_gene: NA; j_gene: TRBJ2-2; abundance: NA; CDR3aa: CASSYTGLHTGELFF; CDR3nt: TGTGCCAGCAGTTACACGGGACTTCACACCGGGGAGCTGTTTTTT
v_gene: TRBV11-2; len: 16; d_gene: TRBD2; j_gene: TRBJ2-5; abundance: NA; CDR3aa: CASSPGGTSGKETQYF; CDR3nt: TGTGCCAGCAGCCCAGGAGGGACTAGCGGGAAAGAGACCCAGTACTTC
v_gene: TRBV5-1; len: 16; d_gene: TRBD1; j_gene: TRBJ1-1; abundance: NA; CDR3aa: CASSTGQGGLGTEAFF; CDR3nt: TGCGCCAGCAGCACCGGACAGGGAGGGCTTGGCACTGAAGCTTTCTTT
v_gene: TRBV28; len: 14; d_gene: NA; j_gene: TRBJ1-1; abundance: NA; CDR3aa: CASSFAAGVTEAFF; CDR3nt: TGTGCCAGCAGTTTCGCGGCAGGGGTCACTGAAGCTTTCTTT
v_gene: TRBV5-1; len: 14; d_gene: NA; j_gene: TRBJ2-7; abundance: NA; CDR3aa: CASSRGDSSYEQYF; CDR3nt: TGCGCCAGCAGCCGCGGGGACAGCTCCTACGAGCAGTACTTC
v_gene: TRBV7-9; len: 14; d_gene: NA; j_gene: TRBJ2-5; abundance: NA; CDR3aa: CASSPLVGPGTQYF; CDR3nt: TGTGCCAGCAGTCCCCTAGTGGGCCCAGGGACCCAGTACTTC
v_gene: TRBV7-3; len: 20; d_gene: TRBD2; j_gene: TRBJ2-7; abundance: NA; CDR3aa: CASSLNSRGSTSGRCYEQYF; CDR3nt: TGTGCCAGCAGCTTAAATTCGCGGGGTTCGACTAGCGGGAGGTGTTACGAGCAGTACTTC
v_gene: TRBV7-8; len: 16; d_gene: NA; j_gene: TRBJ2-2; abundance: NA; CDR3aa: CASSFLRVTFPGELFF; CDR3nt: TGTGCCAGCAGCTTTCTCAGGGTTACGTTTCCCGGGGAGCTGTTTTTT
v_gene: TRBV6-5; len: 14; d_gene: NA; j_gene: TRBJ1-2; abundance: NA; CDR3aa: CASRSVGGLYGYTF; CDR3nt: TGTGCCAGCAGGTCCGTAGGGGGGCTCTATGGCTACACCTTC
v_gene: TRBV18; len: 15; d_gene: NA; j_gene: TRBJ2-1; abundance: NA; CDR3aa: CAGSASAFSYNEQFF; CDR3nt: TGTGCCGGCTCAGCGAGCGCCTTTTCCTACAATGAGCAGTTCTTC
v_gene: TRBV28; len: 17; d_gene: TRBD1; j_gene: TRBJ1-2; abundance: NA; CDR3aa: CASSFLLGQGVLRGYTF; CDR3nt: TGTGCCAGCAGTTTCCTATTAGGACAGGGGGTGCTAAGGGGCTACACCTTC
v_gene: TRBV11-2; len: 15; d_gene: NA; j_gene: TRBJ2-7; abundance: NA; CDR3aa: CASRTTGPSSYEQYF; CDR3nt: TGTGCCAGCAGGACCACCGGGCCGAGCTCCTACGAGCAGTACTTC
v_gene: TRBV7-9; len: 14; d_gene: TRBD2; j_gene: TRBJ2-1; abundance: NA; CDR3aa: CASSRTRLDNEQFF; CDR3nt: TGTGCCAGCAGCCGGACTAGACTTGACAATGAGCAGTTCTTC
v_gene: TRBV7-9; len: 15; d_gene: TRBD1; j_gene: TRBJ2-5; abundance: NA; CDR3aa: CASSLARTGLGTQYF; CDR3nt: TGTGCCAGCAGCTTAGCCCGGACAGGGTTAGGGACCCAGTACTTC
v_gene: TRBV5-1; len: 15; d_gene: TRBD2; j_gene: TRBJ2-3; abundance: NA; CDR3aa: CASSFGLAGDDTQYF; CDR3nt: TGCGCCAGCAGCTTTGGACTAGCGGGAGATGATACGCAGTATTTT
v_gene: TRBV19; len: 13; d_gene: NA; j_gene: TRBJ1-1; abundance: NA; CDR3aa: CASSIGTGTEAFF; CDR3nt: TGTGCCAGTAGTATCGGGACGGGGACTGAAGCTTTCTTT
v_gene: TRBV5-1; len: 15; d_gene: TRBD1; j_gene: TRBJ2-7; abundance: NA; CDR3aa: CASSYGGQGPYEQYF; CDR3nt: TGCGCCAGCAGCTACGGGGGACAGGGGCCCTACGAGCAGTACTTC
v_gene: TRBV4-3; len: 16; d_gene: NA; j_gene: TRBJ2-1; abundance: once; CDR3aa: CASSQLTGTGYNEQFF; CDR3nt: TGCGCCAGCAGCCAGCTAACCGGGACTGGCTACAATGAGCAGTTCTTC
v_gene: TRBV4-2; len: 16; d_gene: NA; j_gene: TRBJ2-3; abundance: NA; CDR3aa: CASSPLDIGGTDTQYF; CDR3nt: TGTGCCAGCAGCCCGCTAGATATCGGCGGCACAGATACGCAGTATTTT
v_gene: TRBV27; len: 15; d_gene: NA; j_gene: TRBJ1-3; abundance: once; CDR3aa: CASSFRVGPGNTIYF; CDR3nt: TGTGCCAGCAGTTTTCGAGTGGGTCCAGGAAACACCATATATTTT
v_gene: TRBV9; len: 14; d_gene: NA; j_gene: TRBJ1-1; abundance: NA; CDR3aa: CASSVVQGNTEAFF; CDR3nt: TGTGCCAGCAGCGTAGTCCAGGGGAACACTGAAGCTTTCTTT
v_gene: TRBV28; len: 15; d_gene: TRBD1; j_gene: TRBJ2-7; abundance: NA; CDR3aa: CASRTGTGTLYEQYF; CDR3nt: TGTGCCAGCAGGACCGGGACAGGGACCCTCTACGAGCAGTACTTC
v_gene: TRBV7-8; len: 15; d_gene: TRBD1; j_gene: TRBJ2-1; abundance: NA; CDR3aa: CASRLTRNRGNEQFF; CDR3nt: TGTGCCAGCAGGCTTACTAGAAACAGGGGCAATGAGCAGTTCTTC
v_gene: TRBV11-2; len: 16; d_gene: NA; j_gene: TRBJ1-2; abundance: NA; CDR3aa: CASRPLGTGRSYGYTF; CDR3nt: TGTGCCAGCAGGCCCCTCGGAACAGGGAGGTCCTATGGCTACACCTTC
v_gene: TRBV6-5; len: 14; d_gene: TRBD2; j_gene: TRBJ2-5; abundance: NA; CDR3aa: CASSYGTRSETQYF; CDR3nt: TGTGCCAGCAGTTACGGGACTAGGAGCGAGACCCAGTACTTC
v_gene: TRBV2; len: 11; d_gene: NA; j_gene: TRBJ2-1; abundance: NA; CDR3aa: CASSEISEQFF; CDR3nt: TGTGCCAGCAGTGAGATTAGTGAGCAGTTCTTC
v_gene: TRBV7-9; len: 14; d_gene: TRBD2; j_gene: TRBJ2-7; abundance: NA; CDR3aa: CASSPGTRFYEQYF; CDR3nt: TGTGCCAGCAGCCCCGGGACTAGATTTTACGAGCAGTACTTC
v_gene: TRBV5-4; len: 13; d_gene: TRBD1; j_gene: TRBJ2-7; abundance: NA; CDR3aa: CASSAGTVYEQYF; CDR3nt: TGTGCCAGCAGCGCCGGGACAGTCTACGAGCAGTACTTC
v_gene: TRBV2; len: 13; d_gene: NA; j_gene: TRBJ2-5; abundance: NA; CDR3aa: CASSAGTKETQYF; CDR3nt: TGTGCCAGCAGCGCCGGGACAAAAGAGACCCAGTACTTC
v_gene: TRBV7-2; len: 12; d_gene: NA; j_gene: TRBJ1-1; abundance: NA; CDR3aa: CASSLGTVRAFF; CDR3nt: TGTGCCAGCAGCCTCGGGACGGTCAGAGCTTTCTTT
v_gene: TRBV28; len: 15; d_gene: NA; j_gene: TRBJ1-5; abundance: NA; CDR3aa: CASRVRGVRNQPQHF; CDR3nt: TGTGCCAGCAGAGTGAGGGGTGTTCGCAATCAGCCCCAGCATTTT
v_gene: TRBV5-1; len: 15; d_gene: TRBD1; j_gene: TRBJ2-7; abundance: NA; CDR3aa: CASRAGTGPSYEQYF; CDR3nt: TGCGCCAGCAGGGCCGGGACAGGGCCCTCCTACGAGCAGTACTTC
v_gene: TRBV18; len: 15; d_gene: NA; j_gene: TRBJ1-5; abundance: once; CDR3aa: CASSRDTVDNQPQHF; CDR3nt: TGTGCCAGCTCCCGGGACACCGTAGACAATCAGCCCCAGCATTTT
v_gene: TRBV5-5; len: 13; d_gene: NA; j_gene: TRBJ1-1; abundance: NA; CDR3aa: CATASNMNTEAFF; CDR3nt: TGTGCCACGGCCAGCAACATGAACACTGAAGCTTTCTTT
v_gene: TRBV11-3; len: 14; d_gene: NA; j_gene: TRBJ2-3; abundance: NA; CDR3aa: CASSLGGGTDTQYF; CDR3nt: TGTGCCAGCAGCTTGGGGGGAGGCACAGATACGCAGTATTTT
v_gene: TRBV18; len: 14; d_gene: TRBD1; j_gene: TRBJ1-5; abundance: NA; CDR3aa: CASSEGGVNQPQHF; CDR3nt: TGTGCCAGCTCAGAAGGGGGCGTCAATCAGCCCCAGCATTTT
v_gene: TRBV28; len: 14; d_gene: NA; j_gene: TRBJ2-2; abundance: NA; CDR3aa: CASRIRANTGELFF; CDR3nt: TGTGCCAGCAGGATCAGGGCGAACACCGGGGAGCTGTTTTTT
v_gene: TRBV2; len: 15; d_gene: NA; j_gene: TRBJ1-1; abundance: NA; CDR3aa: CASRGMAAIGTEAFF; CDR3nt: TGTGCCAGCAGAGGAATGGCAGCAATAGGGACTGAAGCTTTCTTT
v_gene: TRBV18; len: 16; d_gene: TRBD1; j_gene: TRBJ1-3; abundance: once; CDR3aa: CASSTRQGITGNTIYF; CDR3nt: TGTGCCAGCTCAACCCGACAGGGGATTACTGGAAACACCATATATTTT
v_gene: TRBV18; len: 16; d_gene: NA; j_gene: TRBJ1-5; abundance: NA; CDR3aa: CASSELVSGAGQPQHF; CDR3nt: TGTGCCAGCTCCGAGCTCGTCTCCGGCGCCGGTCAGCCCCAGCATTTT
v_gene: TRBV2; len: 12; d_gene: NA; j_gene: TRBJ1-1; abundance: NA; CDR3aa: CASSDRGTEAFF; CDR3nt: TGTGCCAGCAGTGACCGGGGCACTGAAGCTTTCTTT
v_gene: TRBV28; len: 13; d_gene: NA; j_gene: TRBJ2-3; abundance: NA; CDR3aa: CASSLPSTDTQYF; CDR3nt: TGTGCCAGCAGTTTGCCTAGCACAGATACGCAGTATTTT
v_gene: TRBV5-1; len: 14; d_gene: TRBD2; j_gene: TRBJ2-5; abundance: NA; CDR3aa: CASGGAGGRETQYF; CDR3nt: TGCGCCAGTGGAGGAGCGGGAGGGAGGGAGACCCAGTACTTC
v_gene: TRBV28; len: 13; d_gene: NA; j_gene: TRBJ1-1; abundance: NA; CDR3aa: CASRSPLNTEAFF; CDR3nt: TGTGCCAGCAGGTCCCCATTGAACACTGAAGCTTTCTTT
v_gene: TRBV30; len: 14; d_gene: TRBD1; j_gene: TRBJ1-2; abundance: NA; CDR3aa: CAWSASTGGYGYTF; CDR3nt: TGTGCCTGGAGTGCCTCGACAGGGGGCTATGGCTACACCTTC
v_gene: TRBV5-1; len: 14; d_gene: NA; j_gene: TRBJ2-3; abundance: NA; CDR3aa: CASSLAGSTDTQYF; CDR3nt: TGCGCCAGCAGCTTGGCTGGTAGCACAGATACGCAGTATTTT